This T cell receptor (beta chain) derives from a study of T cells after yellow fever vaccination. Only a few counts were recorded for this clonotype. For TCR, cDNA came from 5'RACE template switching, which added a universal primer site and UMIs. TCRdb used MiXCR to reprocess the 5' RACE reads, holding one entry per CDR3 protein. The sample includes about 260,000 distinct CDR3 sequences, 5.2% of them seen just once. The sequenced sample was CD4+ T cells sorted from PBMCs, obtained on the day of the yellow fever booster vaccination. This receptor was taken from a man between 18 and 29 years old who received the YFV17D yellow fever vaccine.

CDR3 bases: TGTGCCAGCAGCTATGGACGGCTCTCCTACAATGAGCAGTTCTTC. Amino acids: CASSYGRLSYNEQFF. The chain uses TRBV12-3 or TRBV12-4 and TRBJ2-1, with D hard to call. The V gene lost 6 bases and the J gene lost 0 bases, with 12 bases spanning the gap. CDR3 length: 15 amino acids.